This T cell receptor beta chain was captured in a study of patients and donors after allogeneic stem cell transplantation. This clonotype was picked up a small number of times. One entry per CDR3 protein, called by TCRdb with MiXCR from the RT-PCR reads. Of hundreds of thousands of distinct CDR3 sequences detected, roughly 17% appear once; the ten largest clones hold 7% to 7.5%. CDR1 is SGHRS and CDR2 is YFSETQ in the germline V gene. The CDR3 loop spans 15 amino acids. Between the trimmed V and J ends, which lost 3 bases and 2 bases, there was a span of 9 bases. This clonotype originated in a human donor who was either an allogeneic HSCT recipient or a stem cell or donor lymphocyte infusion donor (not recorded which). It is not recorded whose cells these are; they may come from a transplant donor. The chain joins TRBV5-1 to TRBJ2-6, with D unclear. The specimen sequenced was blood, either unsorted or a sorted T cell fraction (not recorded which). The CDR3 sequence is CASSWGPTGANVLTF. The CDR3 DNA sequence: TGCGCCAGCAGCTGGGGTCCTACTGGGGCCAACGTCCTGACTTTC.